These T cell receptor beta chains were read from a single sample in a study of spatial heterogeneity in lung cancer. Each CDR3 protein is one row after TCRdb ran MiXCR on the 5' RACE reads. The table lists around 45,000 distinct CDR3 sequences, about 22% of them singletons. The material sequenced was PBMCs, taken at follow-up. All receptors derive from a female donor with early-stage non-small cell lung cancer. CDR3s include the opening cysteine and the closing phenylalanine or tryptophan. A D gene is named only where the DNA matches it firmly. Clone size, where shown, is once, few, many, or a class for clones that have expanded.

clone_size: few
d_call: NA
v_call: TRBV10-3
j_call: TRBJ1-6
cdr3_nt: TGTGCCATCAGTGGGACAGATAATTCACCCCTCCACTTT
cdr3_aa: CAISGTDNSPLHF

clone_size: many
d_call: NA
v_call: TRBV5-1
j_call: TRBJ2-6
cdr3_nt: TGCGCCAGCAGCTTGGTGGGACGCAGCTCTGGGGCCAACGTCCTGACTTTC
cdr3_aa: CASSLVGRSSGANVLTF

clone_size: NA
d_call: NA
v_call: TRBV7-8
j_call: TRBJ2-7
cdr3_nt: TGTGCCAGCAGCTCTGCCCGGGTTGGGTACGAGCAGTACTTC
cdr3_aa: CASSSARVGYEQYF

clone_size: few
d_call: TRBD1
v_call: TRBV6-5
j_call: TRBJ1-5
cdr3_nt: TGTGCCAGCAGACCGGGACAGGGCAATCAGCCCCAGCATTTT
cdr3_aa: CASRPGQGNQPQHF

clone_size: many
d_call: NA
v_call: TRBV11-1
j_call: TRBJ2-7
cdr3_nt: TGTGCCAGCAGCTTAGCGGGTACCTACGAGCAGTACTTC
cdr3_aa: CASSLAGTYEQYF

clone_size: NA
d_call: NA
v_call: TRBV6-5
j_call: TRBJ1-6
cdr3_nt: TGTGCCAGCAGTCGATCCCAGGGTACGGCAAGATGGAATTCACCCCTCCACTTT
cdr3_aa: CASSRSQGTARWNSPLHF

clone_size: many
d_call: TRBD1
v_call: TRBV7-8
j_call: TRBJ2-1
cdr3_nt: TGTGCCAGCAGCCCCGACAGGGGGTCCTACAATGAGCAGTTCTTC
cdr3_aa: CASSPDRGSYNEQFF

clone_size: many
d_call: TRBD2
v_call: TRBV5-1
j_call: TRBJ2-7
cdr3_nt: TGCGCCAGCAGCCCCACTAGCGGGAGCTCCTACGAGCAGTACTTC
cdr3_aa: CASSPTSGSSYEQYF

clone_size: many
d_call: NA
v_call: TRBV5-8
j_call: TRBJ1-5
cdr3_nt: TGTGCCAGCAGCTTAGATCATACGGGTAATCAGCCCCAGCATTTT
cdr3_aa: CASSLDHTGNQPQHF

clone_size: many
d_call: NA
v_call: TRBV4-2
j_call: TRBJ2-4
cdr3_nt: TGTGCCAGCAGCCAAGAGGCTACCCGCTCTCTCGATATAGCCAAAAACATTCAGTACTTC
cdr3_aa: CASSQEATRSLDIAKNIQYF

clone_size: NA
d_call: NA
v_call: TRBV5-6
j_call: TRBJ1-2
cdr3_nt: TGTGCCAGCAGCTTCCCGGCTCCCGGGGGCTACACCTTC
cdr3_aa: CASSFPAPGGYTF

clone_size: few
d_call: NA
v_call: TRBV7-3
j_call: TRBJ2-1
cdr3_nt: TGTGCCAGCAGCTTAATCCCAACCCCCGGGTCCGTAGGGCCTGAGCAGTTCTTC
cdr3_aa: CASSLIPTPGSVGPEQFF

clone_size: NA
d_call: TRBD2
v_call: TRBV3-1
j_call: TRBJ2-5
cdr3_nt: TGTGCCTGCAGTCACCTAGCGGGGTTCCACCAAGAGACCCAGTACTTC
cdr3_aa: CACSHLAGFHQETQYF

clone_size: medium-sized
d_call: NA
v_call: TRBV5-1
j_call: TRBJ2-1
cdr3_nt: TGCGCCAGCAGCTTCGACACTAGCTCCTACAATGAGCAGTTCTTC
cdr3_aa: CASSFDTSSYNEQFF

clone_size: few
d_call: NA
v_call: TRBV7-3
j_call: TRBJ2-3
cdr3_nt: TGTGCCAGCAGCCAGAGGGTGGACACAGATACGCAGTATTTT
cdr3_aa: CASSQRVDTDTQYF

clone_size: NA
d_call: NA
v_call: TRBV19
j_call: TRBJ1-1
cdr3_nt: TGTGCCAGTAGTATAAGAGGCACTGAAGCTTTCTTT
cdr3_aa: CASSIRGTEAFF

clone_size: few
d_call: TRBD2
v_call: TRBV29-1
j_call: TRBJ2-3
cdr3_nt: TGCAGCGTTGGGGGGAGCGGGAGGACAGATACGCAGTATTTT
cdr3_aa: CSVGGSGRTDTQYF

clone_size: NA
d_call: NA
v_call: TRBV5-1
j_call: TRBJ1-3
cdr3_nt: TGCGCCAGCAGCTTGAGAGGGGATCCTGGAAACACCATATATTTT
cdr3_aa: CASSLRGDPGNTIYF

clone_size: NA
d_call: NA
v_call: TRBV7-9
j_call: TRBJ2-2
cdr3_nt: TGTGCCAGCAGCTTATTCAGGGAGTCGGAGACCGGGGAGCTGTTTTTT
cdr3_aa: CASSLFRESETGELFF

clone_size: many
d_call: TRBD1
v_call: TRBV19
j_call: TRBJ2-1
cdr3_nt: TGTGCCAGTAGTAGGCAGGGGGCGGAATCGGGTGAGCAGTTCTTC
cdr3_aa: CASSRQGAESGEQFF

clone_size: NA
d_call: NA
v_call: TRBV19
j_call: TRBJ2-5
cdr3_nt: TGTGCCAGTAGTAGATCCACAGGAATCCAAGAGACCCAGTACTTC
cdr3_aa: CASSRSTGIQETQYF

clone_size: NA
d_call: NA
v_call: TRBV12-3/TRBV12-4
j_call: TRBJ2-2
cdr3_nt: TGTGCCAGCACCTACACCGGGGAGCTGTTTTTT
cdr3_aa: CASTYTGELFF

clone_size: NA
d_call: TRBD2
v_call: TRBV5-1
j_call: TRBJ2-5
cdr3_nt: TGCGCCAGCAGCCCTGGAGGGGACTATGAGACCCAGTACTTC
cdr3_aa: CASSPGGDYETQYF

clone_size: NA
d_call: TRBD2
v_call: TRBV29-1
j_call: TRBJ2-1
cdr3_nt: TGCAGCGTTGAAGCCAGTCGGACTAGCGTCCCCAATGAGCAGTTCTTC
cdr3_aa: CSVEASRTSVPNEQFF

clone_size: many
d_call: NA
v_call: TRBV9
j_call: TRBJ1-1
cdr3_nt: TGTGCCAGCAGCGTAGTTGGGGGTAATCCGAACACTGAAGCTTTCTTT
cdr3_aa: CASSVVGGNPNTEAFF

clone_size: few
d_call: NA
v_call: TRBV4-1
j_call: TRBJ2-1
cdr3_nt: TGCGCCAGCAGCCAAGATCGGCAGGGGAAGCAGTTCTTC
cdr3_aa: CASSQDRQGKQFF

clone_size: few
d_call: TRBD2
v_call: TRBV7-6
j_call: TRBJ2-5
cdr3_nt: TGTGCCAGCAGCTCCTCCCTCGGGACTAGTATAAAAGAGACCCAGTACTTC
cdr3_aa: CASSSSLGTSIKETQYF

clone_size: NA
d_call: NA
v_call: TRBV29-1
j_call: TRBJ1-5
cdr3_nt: TGCAGCGTTGAAGTGGGGGGCGCGGGTCAGCCCCAGCATTTT
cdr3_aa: CSVEVGGAGQPQHF

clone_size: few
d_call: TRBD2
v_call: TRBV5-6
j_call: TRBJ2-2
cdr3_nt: TGTGCCAGCAGCTTGGGCGGACTAGCGGCCTCACGGCGGGAGCTGTTTTTT
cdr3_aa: CASSLGGLAASRRELFF

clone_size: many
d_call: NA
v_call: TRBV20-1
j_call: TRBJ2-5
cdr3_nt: TGCAGTGCCAGAGCCGAGGGATCAGAGACCCAGTACTTC
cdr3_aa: CSARAEGSETQYF

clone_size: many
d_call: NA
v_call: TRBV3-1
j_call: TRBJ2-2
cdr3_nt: TGTGCCAGCAGCCGGAGGATCGGTATCACCGGGGAGCTGTTTTTT
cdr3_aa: CASSRRIGITGELFF

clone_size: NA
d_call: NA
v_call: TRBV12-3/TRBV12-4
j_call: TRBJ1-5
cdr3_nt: TGTGCCAGCAGACGCGCCGGGACACAATATCAGCCCCAGCATTTT
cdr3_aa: CASRRAGTQYQPQHF

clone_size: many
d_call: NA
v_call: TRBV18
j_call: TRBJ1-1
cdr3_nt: TGTGCCAGCTCACCAGGACAACCGGGGGCCAACTCTGAAGCTTTCTTT
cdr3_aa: CASSPGQPGANSEAFF

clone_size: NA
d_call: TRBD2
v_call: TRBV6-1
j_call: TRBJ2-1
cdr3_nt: TGTGCCAGCAGGGGAGCGGGGGGCTCCAATGAGCAGTTCTTC
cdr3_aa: CASRGAGGSNEQFF

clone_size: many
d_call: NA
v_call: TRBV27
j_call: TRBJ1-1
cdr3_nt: TGTGCCAGCAGTACTCAGAGGGACACTGAAGCTTTCTTT
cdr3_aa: CASSTQRDTEAFF

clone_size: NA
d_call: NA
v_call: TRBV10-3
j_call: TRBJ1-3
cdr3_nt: TGTGCCATCAGTGTGCCTGGTGGAAACACCATATATTTT
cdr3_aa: CAISVPGGNTIYF

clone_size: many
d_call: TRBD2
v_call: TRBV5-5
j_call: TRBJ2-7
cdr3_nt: TGTGCCAGCAGCCCGGCCCTAGCGGGGGCCTACGAGCAGTACTTC
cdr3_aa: CASSPALAGAYEQYF

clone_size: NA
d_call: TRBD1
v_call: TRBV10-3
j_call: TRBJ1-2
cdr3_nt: TGTGCCATCAGTGAGAGGTTGGGAGGACAGGGCTCAATGAACTATGGCTACACCTTC
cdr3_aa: CAISERLGGQGSMNYGYTF

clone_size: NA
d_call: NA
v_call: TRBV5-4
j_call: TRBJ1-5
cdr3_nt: TGTGCCAGCAGCTTCCCGGATCAGCCCCAGCATTTT
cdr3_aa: CASSFPDQPQHF

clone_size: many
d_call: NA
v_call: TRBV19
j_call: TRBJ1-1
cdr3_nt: TGTGCCAGTAGTTCGACAATAAACACTGAAGCTTTCTTT
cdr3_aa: CASSSTINTEAFF

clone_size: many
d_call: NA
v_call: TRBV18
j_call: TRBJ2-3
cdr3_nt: TGTGCCAGCTCACCACCGTCGTCGACAGATACGCAGTATTTT
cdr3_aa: CASSPPSSTDTQYF